The sample holds many counts of the clone carrying this T cell receptor beta chain. The CDR3 has 14 amino acids. V shed 1 base and J shed 3 bases, with 10 bases lying between them. Germline CDR1 and CDR2: SGHTA and FQGNSA. In TCRdb, the reads were re-called with MiXCR into one record per CDR3 protein. The repertoire holds some 180,000 distinct CDR3 sequences, with roughly 9.8% as singletons. The sample belongs to a study of T cell repertoires in cytomegalovirus infection. The J gene is TRBJ2-7, the V gene TRBV7-2; tentatively, D is TRBD1 (5 bases). This sequence was found in a human donor in good health (CMV status not recorded). Some clones in this sample may be carry-over from other donors' samples. The sample taken for sequencing was PBMCs. CDR3 region: CASSLEQDLYEQYF. For the CDR3, the DNA is TGTGCCAGCAGCTTAGAACAGGACCTCTACGAGCAGTACTTC.